This entry features one T cell receptor beta chain sequence. The TEMRA cells underwent FACS enrichment, while the CD8+ and CD4+ T cells underwent negative isolation. CDR1 is SQVTM and CDR2 is ANQGSEA in the germline V gene. After removal of 3 bases from V and 6 bases from J, the junction contained 5 bases not matched to a gene. The CDR3 totals 13 residues. The data were taken from a study of CD8 T cells in Susac syndrome. Random-hexamer reverse transcription was applied to about 0.45 to 1 ug RNA. TCRdb recomputed calls from the immunoSEQ multiplex PCR reads with MiXCR, one row per CDR3 protein. This table has approximately 140,000 distinct CDR3 sequences, approximately 93% appearing once.

Material: CD8+ T cells from PBMCs. This TCR was sampled from a human donor in good health. This chain connects TRBV29-1 to TRBJ2-7, with 10 nucleotides matching TRBD2. CDR3 region: CSVETGLATEQYF. The CDR3 DNA is TGCAGCGTTGAGACGGGACTAGCGACCGAGCAGTACTTC.